This entry lists 14 T cell receptor beta chains sequenced from one sample in a study of T-cell reconstitution after alpha-beta-depleted transplantation in children. Unique molecular identifiers were incorporated during preparation of the TCRbeta library. Each CDR3 protein is one row after TCRdb ran MiXCR on the PCR reads. The sample has under 450,000 distinct CDR3 sequences; about an eighth are singletons. The sequencing used PBMCs, collected from the stem cell graft. The receptors derive from a human donor who donated a stem cell graft to a child with Fanconi anemia.

This clonotype was detected many times. The chain recombines TRBV10-1 with TRBJ1-1; D is uncertain. V lost 0 bases and J 10 bases, leaving 9 bases between the germline ends. The length of the CDR3 is 12 residues. Germline V gene sequence: CDR1 WNHNN, CDR2 SYGVQD (reference sequence). CDR3 residues: CASSESERPAFF. The DNA for the CDR3 is TGCGCCAGCAGTGAGTCCGAGAGGCCAGCTTTCTTT.

In its sample, this clonotype was seen many times. The rearrangement links TRBV6-1 to TRBJ1-2; 8 bases line up with TRBD1. The V gene end was trimmed by 6 bases and the J gene end by 8 bases; junction bases not matched to a gene: 11. CDR1 MNHNS and CDR2 SASEGT come from the germline V gene. The CDR3 length is 14 residues. As DNA, the CDR3 is TGTGCCAGCAGAGCCGGCCAGGGGGCAATAGGCTACACCTTC. This codes for CASRAGQGAIGYTF.

This clonotype was recorded at least ten times. This sequence joins TRBV20-1 and TRBJ1-2, with D perhaps TRBD1 (6 bases). With 4 bases removed from V and 3 bases from J, the gap between germline ends came to 9 bases. CDR1 and CDR2 (germline): DFQATT, SNEGSKA (reference sequence). The CDR3 has 12 residues. CDR3 region: CSATRTDYGYTF. DNA for the CDR3: TGCAGTGCTACTCGGACAGACTATGGCTACACCTTC.

J is TRBJ1-2 and V is TRBV6-5; D uncertain. V was cut by 8 bases and J by 0 bases, with 13 bases left in between. Germline loops: CDR1 MNHEY, CDR2 SVGAGI. This CDR3 contains 14 residues. CDR3 nucleotides: TGTGCCAGCCGTTCGGTCGGTGCTAACTATGGCTACACCTTC. Translation gives CASRSVGANYGYTF.

This clonotype showed up many times. The chain uses TRBV7-2 and TRBJ2-7, with unresolved D. Trimming removed 1 base at V and 6 bases at J, with 10 bases between. The CDR3 runs 13 residues. Germline CDR1 reads SGHTA; CDR2 reads FQGNSA. CDR3 protein: CASSLEAEVEQYV. The CDR3 region has the DNA TGTGCCAGCAGCTTAGAGGCAGAGGTCGAGCAGTACGTC.

The chain uses TRBV19 and TRBJ1-1; D is perhaps TRBD1 (5 bases). Germline values: CDR1 LNHDA, CDR2 SQIVND (reference sequence). V was clipped by 3 bases and J by 3 bases, with 11 bases between them. CDR3 length: 14 amino acids. The CDR3 protein is CASSIGGADTEAFF. The CDR3 DNA is TGTGCCAGTAGTATCGGGGGTGCGGACACTGAAGCTTTCTTT.

The V gene is TRBV2, the J gene TRBJ2-6; 12 bases match TRBD2. This CDR3 has 19 amino acids. The J segment lost 0 bases and the V segment lost 7 bases, leaving 10 bases of the junction unmatched. CDR1 is SNHLY, CDR2 FYNNEI, per germline. This CDR3 reads CASTRLTSGGSSGANVLTF. For the CDR3, the DNA is TGTGCCAGCACCCGTTTAACTAGCGGGGGGTCCTCTGGGGCCAACGTCCTGACTTTC.

This clonotype was found a few times. The gene calls are TRBV12-3 or TRBV12-4 and TRBJ1-5; D unresolved. V was shortened by 3 bases and J by 8 bases, with 11 bases between the two germline ends. The CDR3 contains 13 residues. The DNA of the CDR3 is TGTGCCAGCAGTTTTGACATAGAGGAGCCCCAGCATTTT. As protein: CASSFDIEEPQHF.

Only a few counts were recorded for this clonotype. This chain uses TRBV9 with TRBJ2-3; possibly TRBD2 for D (5 bases). V was cut by 3 bases and J by 6 bases, with 14 bases left in between. This CDR3 spans 14 amino acids. CDR1 SGDLS and CDR2 YYNGEE come from the germline V gene. CDR3 DNA: TGTGCCAGCAGCGGCGAGGGAGTCATGGATACGCAGTATTTT. It encodes CASSGEGVMDTQYF.

The rearrangement joins TRBV27 to TRBJ1-1, with D possibly TRBD1 on 6 matching bases. Per the germline V gene, CDR1 is MNHEY and CDR2 is SMNVEV (reference sequence). Between the trimmed V and J ends, which lost 2 bases and 6 bases, there was a span of 10 bases. The CDR3 loop spans 13 amino acids. This chain's CDR3 is CASSLVGGPEAFF. In DNA form, the CDR3 reads TGTGCCAGCAGTTTAGTAGGGGGACCTGAAGCTTTCTTT.

This clonotype has only a few counts. The rearrangement uses TRBV7-9 and TRBJ2-7; possibly TRBD1 or TRBD2 for D (5 bases each). This CDR3 spans 13 amino acids. V shed 3 bases and J shed 12 bases, with 18 bases lying between them. Germline V gives CDR1 SEHNR, CDR2 FQNEAQ (reference sequence). As DNA, the CDR3 is TGTGCCAGCAGCTTGATAGGCAGGGACCAGCCGTACGTC. Protein: CASSLIGRDQPYV.

The gene calls are TRBV6-1 and TRBJ1-3; D ambiguous. CDR1 is MNHNS, CDR2 SASEGT, per germline. This CDR3 contains 16 residues. The ends were cut back, 6 bases at V and 0 bases at J, with 15 bases in the middle. The CDR3 protein is CASSLTRPSSGNTIYF. CDR3 sequence (DNA): TGTGCCAGCAGCCTCACGAGGCCTAGCTCTGGAAACACCATATATTTT.

This clonotype was counted only a few times. The chain has TRBV20-1 and TRBJ1-2; TRBD1 might be the D (6 bases). Trimming took 6 bases from V and 3 from J, leaving 14 bases between them. CDR3 length equals 13 residues. Per the germline V gene, CDR1 is DFQATT and CDR2 is SNEGSKA (reference sequence). The CDR3 coding sequence is TGCAGTGCCCCAATGGGGGGGCACTATGGCTACACCTTC. Residues: CSAPMGGHYGYTF.

This clonotype was detected a few times. The chain is built from TRBV6-5 and TRBJ1-5; TRBD1 is a possible D gene (5 bases). CDR3 length equals 13 residues. Germline loops: CDR1 MNHEY, CDR2 SVGAGI. V was cut by 2 bases and J by 7 bases, with 9 bases left in between. The CDR3 nucleotides are TGTGCCAGCAGTTACAGGGGAGGGCAGCCCCAGCATTTT. Protein: CASSYRGGQPQHF.